These 20 T cell receptor beta chains were sequenced from one sample in a study of T cell repertoires in cytomegalovirus infection. TCRdb re-called the reads with MiXCR, one entry per CDR3 protein. The sample lists 150,000 to 200,000 distinct CDR3 sequences; roughly 27% were seen once. Material for sequencing was PBMCs. The receptor source for this set is a human donor in good health (CMV status not recorded). Some clones in this sample may be carry-over from other donors' samples.

This chain links TRBV7-8 with TRBJ1-5; D may be TRBD1 (6 bases). The CDR3 spans 16 residues. V was clipped by 5 bases and J by 1 base, with 15 bases between them. The germline V gene has CDR1 SGHVS and CDR2 FQNEAQ. The CDR3 is CASSLSTGRSNQPQHF. The CDR3 nucleotides are TGTGCCAGCAGCCTTAGCACAGGGAGAAGCAATCAGCCCCAGCATTTT.

The J gene is TRBJ2-7, the V gene TRBV15; no firm D call. In germline, CDR1 is LNHNV, CDR2 YYDKDF (reference sequence). V was trimmed by 2 bases and J by 2 bases, leaving 13 bases between them. CDR3 length: 15 residues. CDR3 bases: TGTGCCACCAGCAGACAAAAAGACGAAACCTACGAGCAGTACTTC. This translates into CATSRQKDETYEQYF.

This clonotype was observed at least ten times. The CDR3 sequence is CASSLDGTNTEAFF. The CDR3 region has the DNA TGTGCCAGCAGCTTAGACGGGACGAACACTGAAGCTTTCTTT. J is TRBJ1-1 and V is TRBV7-2; perhaps TRBD1 as D (5 bases). Trimming removed 1 base at V and 1 base at J, with 7 bases between. Germline V gene data show CDR1 as SGHTA and CDR2 as FQGNSA. The CDR3 sequence is 14 residues long.

There are a few counts of this clonotype. V is TRBV3-1 and J is TRBJ1-3, with D uncertain. The V end lost 7 bases, the J end lost 0 bases, and 16 bases lay between the germline ends. The CDR3 is 16 residues long. From germline, CDR1 is LGHDT and CDR2 YNNKEL (reference sequence). Here the CDR3 reads CASKKEDSHSGNTIYF. The CDR3 DNA reads as TGTGCCAGCAAAAAGGAGGACTCCCACTCTGGAAACACCATATATTTT.

The chain joins TRBV2 to TRBJ2-7; D ambiguous. Deletions cut 5 bases from V and 3 bases from J, with 14 bases between. Looked up from germline, CDR1 is SNHLY and CDR2 is FYNNEI. This CDR3 region has 14 residues. The CDR3 sequence: CASSFGRTGYEQYF. CDR3 DNA: TGTGCCAGCAGTTTTGGACGTACGGGCTACGAGCAGTACTTC. The whole variable domain, filled in from reference TRBV2 and TRBJ2-7, reads EPEVTQTPSHQVTQMGQEVILRCVPISNHLYFYWYRQILGQKVEFLVSFYNNEISEKSEIFDDQFSVERPDGSNFTLKIRSTKLEDSAMYFCASSFGRTGYEQYFGPGTRLTVT.

The table lists this clonotype with many counts. The chain combines TRBV7-2 with TRBJ1-4; D gene ambiguous. This CDR3 contains 14 residues. Germline loops: CDR1 SGHTA, CDR2 FQGNSA. Trimming removed 1 base from V and 4 bases from J, with 7 bases in between. The DNA of the CDR3 is TGTGCCAGCAGCTTAGGACTGGTTAATGAAAAACTGTTTTTT. Amino acid sequence: CASSLGLVNEKLFF.

This clonotype showed up just a few times. The J gene is TRBJ2-5, the V gene TRBV6-1; perhaps TRBD2 as D (5 bases). Trimming cost V 4 bases and J 5 bases, with 17 bases left between them. The CDR3 sequence is 15 residues long. In germline, CDR1 is MNHNS, CDR2 SASEGT. CDR3 sequence reads: CASSGRGGPLETQYF. CDR3 nucleotides: TGTGCCAGCAGTGGGAGAGGAGGACCTTTGGAGACCCAGTACTTC.

The chain uses TRBV7-2 and TRBJ1-2; D might be TRBD1 (5 bases). Germline values: CDR1 SGHTA, CDR2 FQGNSA. V dropped 5 bases and J dropped 8 bases, with 18 bases sitting between them. The CDR3 has 14 amino acids. CDR3 nucleotide sequence: TGTGCCAGCAGCCCCCGGGACCCGGGGCAAGGCTACACCTTC. It yields the protein CASSPRDPGQGYTF.

The table lists this clonotype with a few counts. This chain connects TRBV6-5 to TRBJ1-1, with a weak D call TRBD1 (5 bases). The CDR3 length is 13 residues. The germline V gene has CDR1 MNHEY and CDR2 SVGAGI. V was pared by 2 bases and J by 1 base, with 5 bases between. The CDR3 region has the DNA TGTGCCAGCAGTTACGGACAGAACACTGAAGCTTTCTTT. It specifies CASSYGQNTEAFF.

This clonotype was seen a handful of times. The chain has TRBV20-1 and TRBJ2-3, with 8 bases identical to TRBD2. Trimming cost V 3 bases and J 5 bases; bases outside gene matches: 4. This CDR3 is built from 13 residues. Germline V CDR1 and CDR2: DFQATT, SNEGSKA (reference sequence). Here the CDR3 reads CSARSGGGDTQYF. The DNA of the CDR3 is TGCAGTGCTAGGAGCGGGGGCGGAGATACGCAGTATTTT.

The sample holds a few counts of this clonotype. This sequence joins TRBV6-2 or TRBV6-3 and TRBJ1-3, with D unclear. The CDR3 loop spans 19 amino acids. V shed 3 bases and J shed 0 bases, with 21 bases lying between them. Germline CDR1 and CDR2: MNHEY and SVGEGT. The CDR3 coding sequence is TGTGCCAGCAGTTATAGGAATCCGGCAACCAGGCTCTCTGGAAACACCATATATTTT. It codes for CASSYRNPATRLSGNTIYF.

The gene calls are TRBV27 and TRBJ2-3; TRBD2 might be the D (5 bases). The CDR3 has 15 amino acids. Trimming removed 5 bases from V and 1 base from J, with 13 bases in between. The germline CDR1 and CDR2 sequences are MNHEY and SMNVEV (reference sequence). The CDR3 nucleotides are TGTGCCAGCAGTCAGAGGAGGACTGGCACAGATACGCAGTATTTT. It encodes CASSQRRTGTDTQYF.

V and J are TRBV20-1 and TRBJ1-2, with D perhaps matching TRBD1 (6 bases). Looked up from germline, CDR1 is DFQATT and CDR2 is SNEGSKA (reference sequence). V dropped 6 bases and J dropped 4 bases, with 18 bases sitting between them. The CDR3 is made up of 14 amino acids. The CDR3 spells CSAQTRGGGYGYTF. For the CDR3, the DNA is TGCAGTGCGCAGACAAGGGGGGGAGGCTATGGCTACACCTTC.

This clonotype was seen a handful of times. The J gene is TRBJ2-1, the V gene TRBV5-4, with TRBD2 identical over 9 bases. Germline-derived CDR1 and CDR2 are SGHNT and YYREEE (reference sequence). V was pared by 4 bases and J by 0 bases, with 2 bases of the junction left unmatched. CDR3 length equals 15 residues. The CDR3 reads CASSGGGASYNEQFF. The DNA of the CDR3 is TGTGCCAGCAGCGGCGGGGGGGCCTCCTACAATGAGCAGTTCTTC.

This clonotype turned up a few times. The chain links TRBV12-3 or TRBV12-4 to TRBJ1-5; TRBD1 agrees at 7 bases. V dropped 6 bases and J dropped 2; count of bases not matched to a gene: 10. This CDR3 contains 16 residues. The DNA for the CDR3 is TGTGCCAGCAGCCGCGGGGAGGGGGCTGGCAATCAGCCCCAGCATTTT. Translated, it gives CASSRGEGAGNQPQHF.

There are many counts of this clonotype. CDR3 sequence: CAISPTTGRSTEAFF. DNA for the CDR3: TGTGCCATCAGTCCTACGACAGGGAGGAGCACTGAAGCTTTCTTT. The gene calls are TRBV10-3 and TRBJ1-1; 7 nucleotides align to TRBD1. The germline V gene encodes CDR1 ENHRY and CDR2 SYGVKD. This CDR3 region has 15 residues. With V trimmed by 5 bases and J by 4 bases, 10 bases remained unmatched.

This clonotype was counted a few times. J is TRBJ2-7 and V is TRBV29-1; the D is unclear. From germline, CDR1 is SQVTM and CDR2 ANQGSEA. The CDR3 length is 14 residues. Trimming removed 6 bases from V and 2 bases from J, with 17 bases in between. CDR3 amino acids: CSVSNPGQTYEQYF. In nucleotides, the CDR3 is TGCAGCGTCTCAAACCCCGGCCAGACCTACGAGCAGTACTTC.

The genes are TRBV12-3 or TRBV12-4 and TRBJ2-7, with D perhaps TRBD2 (6 bases). The CDR3 is 10 residues long. V lost 5 bases and J 8 bases, leaving 7 bases between the germline ends. CDR3 residues: CASSGGKQYF. The CDR3 coding sequence is TGTGCCAGCAGTGGCGGGAAGCAGTACTTC.

The rearrangement joins TRBV2 to TRBJ1-1; D gene ambiguous. Trimming removed 2 bases at V and 4 bases at J, with 11 bases between. CDR1 is SNHLY, CDR2 FYNNEI, per germline. The CDR3 is 14 amino acids. CDR3 loop: CASSEWPVSTEAFF. CDR3 coding DNA: TGTGCCAGCAGTGAATGGCCAGTGAGCACTGAAGCTTTCTTT.

The chain recombines TRBV5-1 with TRBJ1-4, with D unresolved. Germline CDR1 and CDR2: SGHRS and YFSETQ. CDR3 length: 13 residues. Trimming took off 3 bases at V and 14 bases at J, with 17 bases between the two ends. CDR3 coding DNA: TGCGCCAGCAGCTCCGATCTGGTGAAAACGCTGTTTTTT. Translation gives CASSSDLVKTLFF.